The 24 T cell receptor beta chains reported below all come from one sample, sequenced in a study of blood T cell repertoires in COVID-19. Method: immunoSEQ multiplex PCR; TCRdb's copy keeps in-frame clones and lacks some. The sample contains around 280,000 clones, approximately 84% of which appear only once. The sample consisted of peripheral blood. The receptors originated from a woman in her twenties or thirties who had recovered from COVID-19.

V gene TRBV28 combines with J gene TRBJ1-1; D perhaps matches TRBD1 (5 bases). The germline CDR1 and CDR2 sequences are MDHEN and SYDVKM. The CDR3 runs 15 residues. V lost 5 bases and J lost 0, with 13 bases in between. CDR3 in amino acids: CASSLASGVNTEAFF. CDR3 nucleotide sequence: TGTGCCAGCAGTCTAGCCTCGGGGGTGAACACTGAAGCTTTCTTT.

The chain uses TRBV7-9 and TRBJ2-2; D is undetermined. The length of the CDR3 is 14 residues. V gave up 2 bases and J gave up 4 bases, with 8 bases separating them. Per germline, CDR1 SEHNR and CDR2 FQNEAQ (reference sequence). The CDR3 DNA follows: TGTGCCAGCAGCTTAAATCCCGGCACCGGGGAGCTGTTTTTT. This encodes CASSLNPGTGELFF.

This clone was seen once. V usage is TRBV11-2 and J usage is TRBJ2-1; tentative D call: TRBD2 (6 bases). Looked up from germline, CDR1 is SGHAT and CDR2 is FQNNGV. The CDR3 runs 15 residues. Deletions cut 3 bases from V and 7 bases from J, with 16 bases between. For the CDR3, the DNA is TGTGCCAGCAGCTTTCGTTCCGGGGGTTGGAATGAGCAGTTCTTC. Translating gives CASSFRSGGWNEQFF.

CDR3 protein: CASSTSGYNEQFF. The CDR3 DNA reads as TGCGCCAGCAGTACCTCAGGTTACAATGAGCAGTTCTTC. This chain connects TRBV5-1 to TRBJ2-1; no definite D call. This CDR3 comprises 13 residues. Trimming cost V 5 bases and J 4 bases, with 10 bases left between them. CDR1 and CDR2 (germline): SGHRS, YFSETQ.

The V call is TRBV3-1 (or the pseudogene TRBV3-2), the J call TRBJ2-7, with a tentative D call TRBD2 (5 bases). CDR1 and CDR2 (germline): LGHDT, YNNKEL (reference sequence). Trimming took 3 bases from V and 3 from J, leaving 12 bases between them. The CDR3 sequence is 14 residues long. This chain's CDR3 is CASSQTGSGYEQYF. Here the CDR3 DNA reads TGTGCCAGCAGCCAGACGGGGAGCGGCTACGAGCAGTACTTC.

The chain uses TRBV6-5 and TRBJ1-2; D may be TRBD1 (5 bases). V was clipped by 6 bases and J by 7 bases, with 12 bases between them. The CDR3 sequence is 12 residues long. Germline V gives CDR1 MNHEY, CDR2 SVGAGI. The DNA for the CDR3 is TGTGCCAGCAGATCGACAGTGGGTGGCTACACCTTC. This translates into CASRSTVGGYTF.

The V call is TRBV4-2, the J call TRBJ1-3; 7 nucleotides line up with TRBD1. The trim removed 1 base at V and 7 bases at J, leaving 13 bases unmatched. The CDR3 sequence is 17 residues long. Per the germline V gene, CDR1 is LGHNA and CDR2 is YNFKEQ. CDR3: CASSQAQLNRGANTIYF. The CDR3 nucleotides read TGTGCCAGCAGCCAAGCCCAATTAAACAGGGGTGCGAACACCATATATTTT.

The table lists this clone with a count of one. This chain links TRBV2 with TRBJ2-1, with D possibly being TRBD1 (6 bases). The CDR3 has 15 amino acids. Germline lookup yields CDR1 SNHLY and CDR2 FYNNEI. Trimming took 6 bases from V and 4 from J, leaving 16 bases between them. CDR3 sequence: CASRAGTRLYNEQFF. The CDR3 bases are TGTGCCAGCAGAGCCGGGACAAGGTTGTACAATGAGCAGTTCTTC. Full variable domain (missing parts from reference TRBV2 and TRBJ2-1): EPEVTQTPSHQVTQMGQEVILRCVPISNHLYFYWYRQILGQKVEFLVSFYNNEISEKSEIFDDQFSVERPDGSNFTLKIRSTKLEDSAMYFCASRAGTRLYNEQFFGPGTRLTVL.

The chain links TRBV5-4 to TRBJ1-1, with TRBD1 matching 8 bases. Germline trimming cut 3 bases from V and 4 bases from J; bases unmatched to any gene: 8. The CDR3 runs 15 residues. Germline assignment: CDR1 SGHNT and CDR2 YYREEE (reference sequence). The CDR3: CASSYGDRFLTEAFF. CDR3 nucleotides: TGTGCCAGCAGCTACGGGGACAGGTTCCTCACTGAAGCTTTCTTT.

The CDR3 coding sequence is TGCAGTGCTAGTGAGGGACTAGCGAGAACAGATACGCAGTATTTT. It yields the protein CSASEGLARTDTQYF. The chain recombines TRBV20-1 with TRBJ2-3, with 10 nucleotides matching TRBD2. Per germline, CDR1 DFQATT and CDR2 SNEGSKA (reference sequence). This CDR3 spans 15 amino acids. After removal of 3 bases from V and 3 bases from J, the junction contained 6 bases not matched to a gene.

The CDR3 DNA reads TGTGCCAGCAGCCAAGATGGGCTAGCGGGCCTCAATGAGCAGTTCTTC. It specifies CASSQDGLAGLNEQFF. The chain combines TRBV3-1 (or the pseudogene TRBV3-2) with TRBJ2-1; 8 positions agree with TRBD2. From germline, CDR1 is LGHDT and CDR2 YNNKEL (reference sequence). This CDR3 contains 16 residues. J gave up 6 bases and V 0 bases, and 7 bases lay outside the gene matches.

For the CDR3, the DNA is TGTGCCAGCAGCCCGCGACAGGGTTGGAGCTATGGCTACACCTTC. Protein product: CASSPRQGWSYGYTF. J is TRBJ1-2 and V is TRBV7-2; 7 bases fit TRBD1. The CDR3 is made up of 15 amino acids. CDR1 SGHTA and CDR2 FQGNSA come from the germline V gene. Trimming at V came to 5 bases and at J to 4 bases, leaving 10 bases not matched to a gene.

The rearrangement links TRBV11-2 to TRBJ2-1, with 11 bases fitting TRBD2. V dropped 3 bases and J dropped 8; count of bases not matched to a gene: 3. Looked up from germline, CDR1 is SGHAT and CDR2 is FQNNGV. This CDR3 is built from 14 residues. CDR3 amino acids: CASSFSGGVDEQFF. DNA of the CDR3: TGTGCCAGCAGCTTTAGCGGGGGGGTCGATGAGCAGTTCTTC.

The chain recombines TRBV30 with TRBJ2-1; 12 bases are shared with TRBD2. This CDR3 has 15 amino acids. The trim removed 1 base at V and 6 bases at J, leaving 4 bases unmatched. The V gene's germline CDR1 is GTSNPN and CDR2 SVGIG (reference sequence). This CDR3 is CAWSAPSGGANEQFF. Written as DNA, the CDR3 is TGTGCCTGGAGTGCGCCTAGCGGGGGGGCCAATGAGCAGTTCTTC.

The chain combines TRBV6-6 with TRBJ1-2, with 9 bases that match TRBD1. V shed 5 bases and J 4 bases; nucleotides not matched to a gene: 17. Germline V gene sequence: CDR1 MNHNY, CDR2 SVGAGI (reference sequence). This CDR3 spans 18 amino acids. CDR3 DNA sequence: TGTGCCAGCAGTCGATCCGGGACAGGGACTCAGGGGTTCTATGGCTACACCTTC. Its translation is CASSRSGTGTQGFYGYTF.

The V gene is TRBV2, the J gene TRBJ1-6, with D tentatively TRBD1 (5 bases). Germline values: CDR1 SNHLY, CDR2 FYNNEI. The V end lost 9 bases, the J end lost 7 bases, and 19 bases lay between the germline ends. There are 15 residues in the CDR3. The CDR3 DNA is TGTGCCAGAGCCGGTGACGGCAGGGCCAATTCACCCCTCCACTTT. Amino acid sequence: CARAGDGRANSPLHF.

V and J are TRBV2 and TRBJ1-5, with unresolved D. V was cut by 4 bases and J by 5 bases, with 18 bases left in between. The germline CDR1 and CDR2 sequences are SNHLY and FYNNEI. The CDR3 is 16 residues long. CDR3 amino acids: CASSAEGHNPDQPQHF. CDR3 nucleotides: TGTGCCAGCAGTGCTGAGGGCCACAACCCTGATCAGCCCCAGCATTTT.

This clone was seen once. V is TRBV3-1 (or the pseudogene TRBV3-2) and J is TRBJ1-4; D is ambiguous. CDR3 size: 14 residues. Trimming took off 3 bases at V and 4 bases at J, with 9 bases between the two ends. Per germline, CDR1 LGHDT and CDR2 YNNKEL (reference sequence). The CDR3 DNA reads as TGTGCCAGCAGCCACCGGGTGGGTAATGAAAAACTGTTTTTT. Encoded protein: CASSHRVGNEKLFF.

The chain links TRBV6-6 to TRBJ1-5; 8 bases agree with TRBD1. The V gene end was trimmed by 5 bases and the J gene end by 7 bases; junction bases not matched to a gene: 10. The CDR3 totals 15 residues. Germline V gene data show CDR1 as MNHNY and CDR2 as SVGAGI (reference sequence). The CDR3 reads CASSQTGGTFQPQHF. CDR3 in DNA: TGTGCCAGCAGTCAAACAGGGGGGACTTTCCAGCCCCAGCATTTT.

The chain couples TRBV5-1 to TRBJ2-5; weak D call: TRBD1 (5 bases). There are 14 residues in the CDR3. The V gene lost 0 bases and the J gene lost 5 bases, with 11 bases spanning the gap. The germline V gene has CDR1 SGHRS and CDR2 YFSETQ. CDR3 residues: CASSLGQGSETQYF. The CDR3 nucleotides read TGCGCCAGCAGCTTGGGTCAGGGTAGCGAGACCCAGTACTTC.

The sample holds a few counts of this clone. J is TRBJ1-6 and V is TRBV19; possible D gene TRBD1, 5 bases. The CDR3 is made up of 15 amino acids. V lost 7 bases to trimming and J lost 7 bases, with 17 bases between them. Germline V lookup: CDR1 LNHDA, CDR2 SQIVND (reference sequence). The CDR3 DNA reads TGTGCCAGTATGCGGGGCTCGAAACTGAATTCACCCCTCCACTTT. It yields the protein CASMRGSKLNSPLHF.

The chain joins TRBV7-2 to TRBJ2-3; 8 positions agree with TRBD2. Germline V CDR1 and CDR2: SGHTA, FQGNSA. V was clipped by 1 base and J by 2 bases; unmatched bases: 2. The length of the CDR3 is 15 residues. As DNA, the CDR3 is TGTGCCAGCAGCTTAGAGCGGGGGCCCACAGATACGCAGTATTTT. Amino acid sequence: CASSLERGPTDTQYF. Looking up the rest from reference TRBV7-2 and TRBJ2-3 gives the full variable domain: GAGVSQSPSNKVTEKGKDVELRCDPISGHTALYWYRQSLGQGLEFLIYFQGNSAPDKSGLPSDRFSAERTGGSVSTLTIQRTQQEDSAVYLCASSLERGPTDTQYFGPGTRLTVL.

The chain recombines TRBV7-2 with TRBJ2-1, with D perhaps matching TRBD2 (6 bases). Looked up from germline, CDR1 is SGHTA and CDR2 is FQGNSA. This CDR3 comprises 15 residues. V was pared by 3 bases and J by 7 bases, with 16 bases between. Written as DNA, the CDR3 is TGTGCCAGCAGCTTCCTTGCGGGGAAAGCTAATGAGCAGTTCTTC. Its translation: CASSFLAGKANEQFF.

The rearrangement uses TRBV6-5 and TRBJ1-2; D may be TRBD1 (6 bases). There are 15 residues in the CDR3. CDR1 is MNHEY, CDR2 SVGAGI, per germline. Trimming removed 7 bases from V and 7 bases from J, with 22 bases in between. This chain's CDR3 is CASTPTRAGAFGYTF. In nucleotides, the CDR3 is TGTGCCAGCACCCCAACAAGGGCAGGGGCATTTGGCTACACCTTC.